This T cell receptor (beta chain) was captured in a study of blood T cell repertoires in COVID-19. Study at large: In each case, the material was cDNA or gDNA derived from T cells, B-cell-depleted T cells, or PBMCs.

Participants were aged roughly 18 to 90 years, lived in under 25 US areas, and enrolled virtually. Cohort placement rested on clinical history that participants reported themselves. CDR1 and CDR2 from the germline V gene are LNHDA and SQIVND (reference sequence). Between the trimmed V and J ends, which lost 3 bases and 2 bases, there was a span of 11 bases. CDR3 length equals 15 residues. Study processing details: Reference gene primers were amplified, and this amplification served to estimate nucleated cell counts. Generated by immunoSEQ multiplex PCR, the TCRdb table keeps only in-frame clones and is missing some. V and J calls and clone size are copied from that table; D and trimming were computed from the DNA. The sample holds under 300,000 clones; approximately 90% are singletons and the top ten take just under 9%.

The specimen sequenced was PBMCs or T cells enriched from blood (not recorded which). The sequence was collected from a man aged 40-49 years who had recovered from COVID-19. The chain uses TRBV19 and TRBJ1-5; no clear D. CDR3 region: CASSMKEGGNQPQHF. The CDR3 region has the DNA TGTGCCAGTAGTATGAAAGAGGGTGGCAATCAGCCCCAGCATTTT.